This T cell receptor (beta chain) comes out of a study of identifying expanded T cells in peripheral blood. Study findings and constraints: About 1.2 clones differed between technical replicates, versus about 15 and 19 over time. Clone count variance between approximately two-week samples rose with total template count.

Germline V lookup: CDR1 MGHRA, CDR2 YSYEKL. With V trimmed by 9 bases and J by 5 bases, 7 bases remained unmatched. This CDR3 has 14 amino acids. On this clone: Its antigen is currently unknown.

Clones were read by immunoSEQ multiplex PCR, and TCRdb kept only the in-frame ones, dropping some. The sample yields about 130,000 clones, about 86% seen once. No infections or other immune events were documented during collection. Material for sequencing was blood. J is TRBJ2-5 and V is TRBV4-1; TRBD2 aligns across 12 bases. This receptor was identified in a person between 18 and 75 years old in good health. For the CDR3, the DNA is TGCGCCAGGAGACTAGCGGGAGAGGGGGAGACCCAGTACTTC. Protein product: CARRLAGEGETQYF.